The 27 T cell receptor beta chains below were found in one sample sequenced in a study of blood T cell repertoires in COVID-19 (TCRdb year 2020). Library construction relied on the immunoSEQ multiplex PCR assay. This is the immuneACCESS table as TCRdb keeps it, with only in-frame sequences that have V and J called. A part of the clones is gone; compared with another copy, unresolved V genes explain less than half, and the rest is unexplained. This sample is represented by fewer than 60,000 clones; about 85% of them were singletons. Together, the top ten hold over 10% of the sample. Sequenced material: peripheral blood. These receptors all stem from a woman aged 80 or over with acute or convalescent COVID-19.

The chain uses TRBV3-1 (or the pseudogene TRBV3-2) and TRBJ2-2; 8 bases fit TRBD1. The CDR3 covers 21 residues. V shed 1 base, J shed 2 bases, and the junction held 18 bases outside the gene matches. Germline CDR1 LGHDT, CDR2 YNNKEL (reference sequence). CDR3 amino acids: CASSQARRWQGAKGNTGELFF. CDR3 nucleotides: TGTGCCAGCAGCCAAGCGAGAAGGTGGCAGGGGGCTAAAGGTAACACCGGGGAGCTGTTTTTT.

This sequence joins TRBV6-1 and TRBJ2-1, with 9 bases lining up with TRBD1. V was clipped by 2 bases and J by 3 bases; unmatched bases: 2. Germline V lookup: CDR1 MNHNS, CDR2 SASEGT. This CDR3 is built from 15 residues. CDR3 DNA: TGTGCCAGCAGTGAATGGGGACAGGGCTACAATGAGCAGTTCTTC. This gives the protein CASSEWGQGYNEQFF.

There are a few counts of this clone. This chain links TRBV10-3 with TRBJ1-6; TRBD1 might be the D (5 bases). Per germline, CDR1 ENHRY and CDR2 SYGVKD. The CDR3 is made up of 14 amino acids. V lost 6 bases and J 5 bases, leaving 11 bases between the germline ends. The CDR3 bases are TGTGCCATCAGCGTCGGGGGGGATAATTCACCCCTCCACTTT. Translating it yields CAISVGGDNSPLHF.

The CDR3 loop is CASSITRGVAEGGYTF. As DNA, the CDR3 is TGTGCCAGCAGCATAACCCGGGGGGTGGCAGAAGGGGGCTACACCTTC. This chain connects TRBV7-6 to TRBJ1-2; D possibly corresponds to TRBD1 (5 bases). The CDR3 loop spans 16 amino acids. The germline CDR1 and CDR2 sequences are SGHVS and FNYEAQ. Trimming stripped 5 bases from V and 8 bases from J, with 24 bases between.

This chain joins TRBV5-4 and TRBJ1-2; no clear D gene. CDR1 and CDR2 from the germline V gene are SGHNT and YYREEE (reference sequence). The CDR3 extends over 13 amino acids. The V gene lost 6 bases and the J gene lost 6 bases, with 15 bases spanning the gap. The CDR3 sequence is CASTIEVSNGYTF. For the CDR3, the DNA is TGTGCCAGCACCATTGAGGTTTCCAATGGCTACACCTTC.

The CDR3 loop is CASSDGLLGYTF. The CDR3 DNA reads TGTGCCAGCAGTGACGGACTGTTAGGCTACACCTTC. The V call is TRBV25-1, the J call TRBJ1-2, with D unclear. CDR3 length equals 12 residues. Germline-derived CDR1 and CDR2 are MGHDK and SYGVNS. With 3 bases removed from V and 8 bases from J, the gap between germline ends came to 10 bases.

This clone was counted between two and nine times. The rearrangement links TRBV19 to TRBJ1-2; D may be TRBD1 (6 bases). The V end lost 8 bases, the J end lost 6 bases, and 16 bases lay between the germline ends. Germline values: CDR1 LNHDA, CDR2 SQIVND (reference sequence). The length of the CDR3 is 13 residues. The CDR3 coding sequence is TGTGCCAGTTCCCGGGACACCCTTGATGGCTACACCTTC. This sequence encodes CASSRDTLDGYTF.

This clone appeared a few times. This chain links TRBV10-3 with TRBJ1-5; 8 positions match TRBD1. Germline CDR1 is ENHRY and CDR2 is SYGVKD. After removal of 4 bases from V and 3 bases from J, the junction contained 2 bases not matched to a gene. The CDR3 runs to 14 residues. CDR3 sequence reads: CAISGTGTNQPQHF. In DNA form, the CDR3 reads TGTGCCATCAGTGGGACAGGGACCAATCAGCCCCAGCATTTT.

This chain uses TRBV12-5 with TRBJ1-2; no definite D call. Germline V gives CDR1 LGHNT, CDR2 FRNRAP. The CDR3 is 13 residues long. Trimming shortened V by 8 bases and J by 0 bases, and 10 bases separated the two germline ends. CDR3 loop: CASTATANYGYTF. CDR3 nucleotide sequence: TGTGCTAGTACCGCAACAGCTAACTATGGCTACACCTTC.

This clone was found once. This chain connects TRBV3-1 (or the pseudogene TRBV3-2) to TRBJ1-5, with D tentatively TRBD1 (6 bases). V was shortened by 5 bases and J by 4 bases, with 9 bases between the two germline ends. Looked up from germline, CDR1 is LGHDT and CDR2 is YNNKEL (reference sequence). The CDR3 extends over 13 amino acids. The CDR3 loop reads CASSSTGNQPQHF. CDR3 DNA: TGTGCCAGCAGCTCAACAGGGAATCAGCCCCAGCATTTT.

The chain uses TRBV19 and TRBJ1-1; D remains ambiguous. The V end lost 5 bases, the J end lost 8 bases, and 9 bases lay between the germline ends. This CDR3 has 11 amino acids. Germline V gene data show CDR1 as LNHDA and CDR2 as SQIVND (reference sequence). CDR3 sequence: CASSYLREAFF. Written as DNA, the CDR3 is TGTGCCAGTAGTTACCTCCGGGAAGCTTTCTTT.

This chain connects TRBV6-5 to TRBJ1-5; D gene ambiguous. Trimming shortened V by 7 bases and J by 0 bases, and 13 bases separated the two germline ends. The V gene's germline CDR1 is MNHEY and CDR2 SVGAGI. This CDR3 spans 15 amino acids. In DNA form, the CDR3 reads TGTGCCAGCATTCAAACAGCCTATAGCAATCAGCCCCAGCATTTT. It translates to CASIQTAYSNQPQHF.

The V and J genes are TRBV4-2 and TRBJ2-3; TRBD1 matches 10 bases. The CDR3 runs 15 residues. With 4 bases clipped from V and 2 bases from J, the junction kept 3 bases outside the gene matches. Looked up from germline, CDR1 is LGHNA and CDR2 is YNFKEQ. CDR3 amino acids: CASSPGQGNTDTQYF. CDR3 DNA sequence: TGTGCCAGCAGCCCGGGACAGGGGAACACAGATACGCAGTATTTT.

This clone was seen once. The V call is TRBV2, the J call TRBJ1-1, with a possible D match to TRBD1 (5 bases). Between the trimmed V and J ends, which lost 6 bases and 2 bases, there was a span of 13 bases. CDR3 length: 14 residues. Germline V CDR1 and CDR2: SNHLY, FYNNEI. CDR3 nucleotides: TGTGCCAGCAGGCTAGGGGTCCTAAACACTGAAGCTTTCTTT. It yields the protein CASRLGVLNTEAFF.

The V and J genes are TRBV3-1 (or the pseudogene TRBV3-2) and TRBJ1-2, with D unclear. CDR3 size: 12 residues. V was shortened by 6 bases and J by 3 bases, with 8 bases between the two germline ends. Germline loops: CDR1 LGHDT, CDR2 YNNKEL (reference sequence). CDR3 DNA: TGTGCCAGCAGTCCCAATGACTATGGCTACACCTTC. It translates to CASSPNDYGYTF.

The CDR3 bases are TGTGCCAGCAGCGTAGCAGTGAACACTGAAGCTTTCTTT. It specifies CASSVAVNTEAFF. The rearrangement links TRBV9 to TRBJ1-1; D gene uncertain. Trimming took 0 bases from V and 0 from J, leaving 3 bases between them. CDR3 length: 13 amino acids. Germline V lookup: CDR1 SGDLS, CDR2 YYNGEE.

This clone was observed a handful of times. CDR3 residues: CASSITGLETQYF. The CDR3 DNA reads as TGTGCCAGTAGTATCACCGGACTAGAGACCCAGTACTTC. This chain connects TRBV19 to TRBJ2-5, with D possibly matching TRBD2 (5 bases). This CDR3 contains 13 residues. The V gene lost 3 bases and the J gene lost 4 bases, with 9 bases spanning the gap. CDR1 LNHDA and CDR2 SQIVND come from the germline V gene (reference sequence).

The CDR3 region is CATSPQGFVEAFF. As DNA, the CDR3 is TGTGCCACCAGTCCACAGGGGTTTGTTGAAGCTTTCTTT. This chain connects TRBV24-1 to TRBJ1-1; TRBD1 agrees at 7 bases. CDR3 size: 13 residues. With V trimmed by 6 bases and J by 7 bases, 7 bases remained unmatched. Germline lookup yields CDR1 KGHDR and CDR2 SFDVKD.

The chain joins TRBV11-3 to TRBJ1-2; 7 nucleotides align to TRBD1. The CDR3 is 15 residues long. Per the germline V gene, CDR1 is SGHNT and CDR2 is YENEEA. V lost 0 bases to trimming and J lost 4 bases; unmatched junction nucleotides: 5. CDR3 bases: TGTGCCAGCAGCTTAGATGGTCCAGGGGGCTATGGCTACACCTTC. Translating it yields CASSLDGPGGYGYTF.

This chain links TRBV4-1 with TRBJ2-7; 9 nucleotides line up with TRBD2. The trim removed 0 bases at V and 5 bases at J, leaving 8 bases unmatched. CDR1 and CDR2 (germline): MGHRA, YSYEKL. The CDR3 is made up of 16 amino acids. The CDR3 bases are TGCGCCAGCAGCCAAGATGGCGGGGGGGCCTTAAACGAGCAGTACTTC. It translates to CASSQDGGGALNEQYF.

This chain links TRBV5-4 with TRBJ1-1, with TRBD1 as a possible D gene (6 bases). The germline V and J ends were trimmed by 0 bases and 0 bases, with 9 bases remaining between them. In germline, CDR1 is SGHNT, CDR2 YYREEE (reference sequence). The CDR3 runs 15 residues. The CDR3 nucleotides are TGTGCCAGCAGCTTGGACTCAGGGGTGAACACTGAAGCTTTCTTT. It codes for CASSLDSGVNTEAFF.

The CDR3: CASSLNQGISGNTIYF. CDR3 sequence (DNA): TGTGCCAGCTCACTAAACCAGGGAATCAGTGGAAACACCATATATTTT. The chain has TRBV18 and TRBJ1-3; D might be TRBD1 (5 bases). There are 16 residues in the CDR3. Trimming stripped 4 bases from V and 3 bases from J, with 16 bases between. Germline-derived CDR1 and CDR2 are KGHSH and LQKENI.

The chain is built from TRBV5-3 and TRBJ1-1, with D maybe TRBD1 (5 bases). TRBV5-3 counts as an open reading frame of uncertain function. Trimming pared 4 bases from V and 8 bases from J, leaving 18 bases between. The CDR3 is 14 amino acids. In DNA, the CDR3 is TGTGCCAGAAGCATAAGGGACTCGAAGGGAGAAGCTTTCTTT. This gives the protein CARSIRDSKGEAFF.

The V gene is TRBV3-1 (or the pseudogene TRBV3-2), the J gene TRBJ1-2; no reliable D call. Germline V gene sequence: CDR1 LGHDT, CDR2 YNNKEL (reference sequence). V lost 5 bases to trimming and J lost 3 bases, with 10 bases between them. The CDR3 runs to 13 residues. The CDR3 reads CASSTRRDYGYTF. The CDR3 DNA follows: TGTGCCAGCAGCACCCGGAGGGACTATGGCTACACCTTC.

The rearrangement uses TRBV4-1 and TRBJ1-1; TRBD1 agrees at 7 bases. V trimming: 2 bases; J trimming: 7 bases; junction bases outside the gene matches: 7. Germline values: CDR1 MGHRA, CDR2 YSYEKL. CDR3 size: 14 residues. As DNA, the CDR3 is TGCGCCAGCAGCCAACTTCCGGGACAGCTTGAAGCTTTCTTT. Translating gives CASSQLPGQLEAFF.

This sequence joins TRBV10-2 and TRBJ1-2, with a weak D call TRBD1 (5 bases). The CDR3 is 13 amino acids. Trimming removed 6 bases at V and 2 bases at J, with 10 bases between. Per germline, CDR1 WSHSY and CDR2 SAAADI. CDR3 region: CASSVDRNYGYTF. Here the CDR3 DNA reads TGCGCCAGCAGCGTAGACAGAAACTATGGCTACACCTTC.

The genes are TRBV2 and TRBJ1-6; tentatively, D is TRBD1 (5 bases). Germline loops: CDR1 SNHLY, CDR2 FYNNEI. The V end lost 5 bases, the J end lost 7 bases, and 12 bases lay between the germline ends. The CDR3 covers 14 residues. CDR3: CASSIQEGNSPLHF. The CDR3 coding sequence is TGTGCCAGCAGTATACAGGAGGGCAATTCACCCCTCCACTTT.